A selection of T cell receptor beta chains follows, all from one sample in a study of post-analysis software for immune sequencing data. TCRdb re-analysed the PCR reads in MiXCR, keeping a single row per CDR3 protein. The sample has about 800,000 distinct CDR3 sequences, less than 35% seen once. The material sequenced was blood. These receptors all come from a girl between 10 and 17 years old with multiple sclerosis. Each CDR3 is given with its conserved first and last residue. The order of the fields is V gene, clone size, D gene, J gene, CDR3 DNA, CDR3 protein. The D gene is left open where the match is weak. Some rows mark clone size as missing; the rest say once, few, many or name a class of expanded clone.

TRBV12-3/TRBV12-4,NA,TRBD1,TRBJ1-5,TGTGCCAGCAGGTCGACAGGGGGTACAAATCAGCCCCAGCATTTT,CASRSTGGTNQPQHF
TRBV20-1,NA,TRBD1,TRBJ1-1,TGCAGTGCGGATCGACAGGGCTCCGAAGCTTTCTTT,CSADRQGSEAFF
TRBV12-3/TRBV12-4,few,TRBD1,TRBJ1-5,TGTGCCAGCAGCTTAGGCGCCGGGACAGCAGCTAATCAGCCCCAGCATTTT,CASSLGAGTAANQPQHF
TRBV6-2/TRBV6-3,NA,TRBD2,TRBJ2-2,TGTGCCAGCGGGGGACTAGCGGGAGCCGGGGAGCTGTTTTTT,CASGGLAGAGELFF
TRBV5-8,NA,TRBD2,TRBJ2-5,TGTGCCAGCAGCTTGAAACTAGCGGGAGACCAAGAGACCCAGTACTTC,CASSLKLAGDQETQYF
TRBV20-1,once,TRBD2,TRBJ2-7,TGCAGTGCTAGGGGTTATAGCGGGGGCCCGTCATACGGGCAGTACTTC,CSARGYSGGPSYGQYF
TRBV2,NA,NA,TRBJ1-5,TGTGCCAGCAGTGGTCAGGGGTTGGTCCTCTCCCAGCATTTT,CASSGQGLVLSQHF
TRBV6-5,NA,TRBD1,TRBJ2-2,TGTGCCAGCAGTTACCTAAAACAGGGGGACGGCACCGGGGAGCTGTTTTTT,CASSYLKQGDGTGELFF
TRBV6-2/TRBV6-3,NA,NA,TRBJ1-5,TGTGCCAGCAGTTACCACGTATCGGGTCAGCCCCAGCATTTT,CASSYHVSGQPQHF
TRBV25-1,NA,TRBD1,TRBJ1-2,TGTGCCAGCAGAGGGACAGGGACTTCGTATGGCTACACCTTC,CASRGTGTSYGYTF
TRBV19,NA,TRBD2,TRBJ2-1,TGTGCCAGTAGTTCGAAACTAGCGGGAGTAGGCGAGCAGTTCTTC,CASSSKLAGVGEQFF
TRBV27,NA,NA,TRBJ1-1,TGTGCCTGCATGGGGGGTGGGGGCACTGAAGCTTTCTTT,CACMGGGGTEAFF
TRBV28,NA,NA,TRBJ2-4,TGTGCCAGCAGCCCCCCCCTGGGCGGGCACATTCAGTACTTC,CASSPPLGGHIQYF
TRBV29-1,few,TRBD1,TRBJ1-1,TGCAGCGTAACCGGGACAGGGGGGTTTGAAGCTTTCTTT,CSVTGTGGFEAFF
TRBV20-1,NA,TRBD1,TRBJ2-7,TGCAGTGCGAACCGAGGACAGGGGACCTACGAGCAGTACTTC,CSANRGQGTYEQYF
TRBV3-1,NA,NA,TRBJ2-1,TGTGCCAGCAGCCGGACCCCCAGGGATGAGCAGTTCTTC,CASSRTPRDEQFF
TRBV20-1,few,TRBD1,TRBJ2-1,TGCAGTGCTAGGGACCTCCGGGACAGGGTACCAAATGAGCAGTTCTTC,CSARDLRDRVPNEQFF
TRBV10-3,NA,TRBD2,TRBJ2-1,TGTGCCATCAGTGTAAAGCGGGAGGGCAATGAGCAGTTCTTC,CAISVKREGNEQFF
TRBV29-1,NA,NA,TRBJ2-3,TGCAGCGTTGTTGTGACAGGTTCAGATACGCAGTATTTT,CSVVVTGSDTQYF
TRBV5-1,few,NA,TRBJ2-1,TGCGCCAGCAGCTTCACTGCGTCCGCCTACAATGAGCAGTTCTTC,CASSFTASAYNEQFF
TRBV12-3/TRBV12-4,NA,NA,TRBJ2-7,TGTGCCAGCAGCTCGGACAGAAGGTGGGACGAGCAGTACTTC,CASSSDRRWDEQYF
TRBV4-3,once,NA,TRBJ2-2,TGCGCCAGCAGCCAAGACCGGGGGATCGGCGGGGAGCTGTTTTTT,CASSQDRGIGGELFF